Described below is a single TCR beta chain sequence and its context. What it binds is unknown. The data were taken from a study of cytomegalovirus exposure and HLA in healthy donors. General study points: On later analysis, the bulk of CMV-associated TCR beta chains appeared to be HLA-restricted.

PCR used 60 Vbeta primers and 13 Jbeta primers. This table comes from immunoSEQ multiplex PCR, and its TCRdb copy is limited to in-frame clones, with some not included. Of roughly 200,000 clones detected, around 64% appear once; the ten largest clones hold about 2.5%. Germline assignment: CDR1 MNHEY and CDR2 SVGAGI. The J segment lost 3 bases and the V segment lost 5 bases, leaving 6 bases of the junction unmatched. The CDR3 is 14 residues long. Material: PBMCs. The sequence came from a man aged 40-50 years in good health and CMV-seropositive. The V gene is TRBV6-5, the J gene TRBJ2-7; 8 positions match TRBD1. The CDR3 is CASSDRTGNYEQYF. The CDR3 DNA follows: TGTGCCAGCAGTGATCGGACAGGGAACTACGAGCAGTACTTC.